The T cell receptor (beta chain) under discussion was sequenced for a study of blood T cell repertoires in COVID-19. In the study overall: COVID-19 samples collected from the United States, Italy and Spain covered acute and convalescent phases. Sources were T cells, B-cell-depleted T cells, or PBMCs; the material itself was cDNA or gDNA.

Original processing notes: For nucleated cells, counts were estimated from reference gene primer amplification. Profiling relied on immunoSEQ multiplex PCR, and the TCRdb table lists in-frame clones only, not all of them. V, J and clone size were drawn from that table, and D and trimming were deduced from the DNA. The sample includes 240,000 or so clones, approximately 88% of them seen just once. This CDR3 has 18 amino acids. Germline CDR1 and CDR2: SEHNR and FQNEAQ (reference sequence). V was clipped by 4 bases and J by 2 bases; unmatched bases: 10. This sequence originates from a woman in her 30s with acute or convalescent COVID-19. This rearrangement joins TRBV7-9 to TRBJ2-2, with 10 nucleotides matching TRBD2. Sequenced material: peripheral blood. The CDR3 nucleotides are TGTGCCAGCAGCTCCGACCGAACTAGCGGGACTAACACCGGGGAGCTGTTTTTT. This translates into CASSSDRTSGTNTGELFF. The entire variable domain, with the rest obtained from reference TRBV7-9 and TRBJ2-2, is as follows: DTGVSQNPRHKITKRGQNVTFRCDPISEHNRLYWYRQTLGQGPEFLTYFQNEAQLEKSRLLSDRFSAERPKGSFSTLEIQRTEQGDSAMYLCASSSDRTSGTNTGELFFGEGSRLTVL.